Sequencing of this TCR beta chain was carried out in a study of blood T cells in healthy people across ages. Study outcomes and limitations: Roughly linear age-related decline in beta diversity appeared, significant by age about 40. There were more naive CD4+ cells and higher diversity in long-lived donors than in aged donors.

The CDR3 totals 15 residues. CDR1 LGHDT and CDR2 YNNKEL come from the germline V gene (reference sequence). Combining a sample-barcoded 5' primer with a J-beta primer mix, a second PCR ran for about 6 to 12 cycles. Unique molecular identifiers of 12 random nucleotides labeled each cDNA. TCRdb re-called the 5' RACE reads with MiXCR, one entry per CDR3 protein. This table holds hundreds of thousands of distinct CDR3 sequences, roughly 49% found once. A note on this clonotype: The antigen is unknown.

Sequenced input: blood. This receptor was obtained from a woman aged 60 to 75 in good health. The rearrangement uses TRBV3-1 and TRBJ2-4; 7 bases map to TRBD2. The J call is uncertain, as TRBJ2-7 better fits the DNA end. CDR3 residues: CASSQDSSGLYEQYF. The CDR3 DNA is TGTGCCAGCAGCCAAGATTCTAGCGGTCTATACGAGCAGTACTTC.